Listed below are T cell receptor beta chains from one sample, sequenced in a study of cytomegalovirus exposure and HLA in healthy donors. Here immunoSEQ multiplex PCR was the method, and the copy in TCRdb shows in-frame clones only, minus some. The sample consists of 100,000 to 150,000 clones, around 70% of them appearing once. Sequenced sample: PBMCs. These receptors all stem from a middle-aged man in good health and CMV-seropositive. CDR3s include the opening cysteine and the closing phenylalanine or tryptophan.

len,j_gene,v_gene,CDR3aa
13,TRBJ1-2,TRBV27,CASSSGTFYGYTF
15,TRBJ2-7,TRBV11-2,CASSLFSTGGAEQYF
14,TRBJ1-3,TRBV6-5,CASRIQGPGNTIYF
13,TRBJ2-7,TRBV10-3,CASRPEADYEQYF
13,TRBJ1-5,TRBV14,CASSRLSNQPQHF
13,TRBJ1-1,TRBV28,CASSLLRNTEAFF
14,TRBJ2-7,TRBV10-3,CAISVRDRLYEQYF
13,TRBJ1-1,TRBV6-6,CATTGGLNTEAFF
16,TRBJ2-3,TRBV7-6,CASSVSSGGASGTQYF
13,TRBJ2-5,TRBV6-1,CAIRTRAGETQYF
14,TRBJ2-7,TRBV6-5,CASSYSTSLYEQYF
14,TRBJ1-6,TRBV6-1,CASSEAGLNSPLHF
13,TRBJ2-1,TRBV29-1,CSAHRSSGNEQFF
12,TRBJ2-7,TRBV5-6,CASSLSSYEQYF
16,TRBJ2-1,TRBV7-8,CASSWDYQSSYNEQFF
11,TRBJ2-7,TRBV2,CASLGGAEQYF
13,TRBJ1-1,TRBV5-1,CASRQGSNTEAFF
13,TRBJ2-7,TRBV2,CASSELAVGEQYF
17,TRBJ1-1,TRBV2,CASSERGQSPSSTEAFF
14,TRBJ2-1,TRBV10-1,CASSDSLANGEQFF
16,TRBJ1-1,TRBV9,CASSVGTGAWNTEAFF
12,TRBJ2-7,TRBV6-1,CASSGSLYEQYF
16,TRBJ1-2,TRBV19,CASSISRTGGVDGYTF
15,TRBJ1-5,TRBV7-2,CASSLGSDRGQPQHF
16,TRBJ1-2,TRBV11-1,CASSLGGTGTGYGYTF
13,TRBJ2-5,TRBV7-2,CASSLWGEETQYF
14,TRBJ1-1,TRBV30,CAWSKTGGYTEAFF
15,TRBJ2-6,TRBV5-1,CASSFDRGGANVLTF
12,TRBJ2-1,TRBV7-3,CASSPTGYEQFF
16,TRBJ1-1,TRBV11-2,CASSLAGQGYGPEAFF
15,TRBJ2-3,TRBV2,CASTGKAGGPDTQYF
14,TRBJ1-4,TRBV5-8,CASSLGTGDEKLFF
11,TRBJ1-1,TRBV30,CAWQGNTEAFF
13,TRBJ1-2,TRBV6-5,CASSYDGGFGYTF
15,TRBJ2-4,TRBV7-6,CASSLASGGGNIQYF
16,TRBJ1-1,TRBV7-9,CASSLDGRQGPTEAFF
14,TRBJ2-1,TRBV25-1,CASSEFGFSNEQFF
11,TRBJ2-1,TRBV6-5,CASSRDNEQFF
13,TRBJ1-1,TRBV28,CASSPGGQPEAFF
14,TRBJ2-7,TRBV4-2,CASSQESRSGEQYF
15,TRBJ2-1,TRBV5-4,CASSFEEGPGNEQFF
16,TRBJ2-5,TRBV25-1,CASSEGTSGPQETQYF
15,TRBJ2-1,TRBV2,CASRGRAGTYNEQFF